This T cell receptor beta chain derives from a study of T-cell reconstitution after alpha-beta-depleted transplantation in children. Study-wide results and limits: The study reportedly traced alpha-beta T cells about two months after transplant to several hundred expanded graft clones. The main origin of T-cell counts and diversity one year after transplant was newly produced T cells. Some patients' high day-60 TCRbeta diversity was attributed to recipient cells surviving conditioning.

TCRbeta library construction was performed incorporating unique molecular identifiers. TCRdb recomputed calls from the PCR reads with MiXCR, one row per CDR3 protein. The sample has some 440,000 distinct CDR3 sequences, 16% seen once. Comment on this clonotype: Its matching antigen is unknown. The junction does not match germline at one end; this may be a read error.

The CDR3 is made up of 17 amino acids. Germline-derived CDR1 and CDR2 are SGHAT and FQNNGV. This chain uses TRBV11-2 with TRBJ1-1, with a possible D match to TRBD1 (6 bases). This TCR derives from a boy under two years old who had a stem cell transplant for Wiskott-Aldrich syndrome, so the T cells may come from the graft donor. The material sequenced was PBMCs, mostly from graft donor cells, taken 360 days after TCRalphabeta/CD19-depleted stem cell transplant. The CDR3 is CASSLGWHTGQSTVAFF. Here the CDR3 DNA reads TGTGCCAGCAGCTTAGGATGGCATACAGGGCAAAGCACTGTAGCTTTCTTT.